This TCR beta chain was recorded in a study of OX40 agonist ivuxolimab in advanced cancers. Overall study results and limits: Averaging showed that CD8+ T cells had more expanded clones than CD4+ did. The CD4+ and CD8+ T cells in the blood had expanded clonally by week 6 at 0.1 to 3.0 mg/kg.

The data were produced by immunoSEQ multiplex PCR, yet TCRdb's version contains in-frame clones alone and is incomplete. The profile shows 16,000 or so clones, approximately 77% of them singletons. Points on this clone: Its antigen is currently unknown.

The CDR3 totals 12 residues. Trimming took off 6 bases at V and 10 bases at J, with 13 bases between the two ends. Germline loops: CDR1 SGHVS, CDR2 FNYEAQ. Sampling of blood occurred at baseline, cycle 4 day 1, and cycle 7 day 1. This sequence originates from an adult with an advanced solid tumor such as melanoma, head and neck, liver or kidney cancer. The V call is TRBV7-6, the J call TRBJ2-1; a weak D match, TRBD1 (7 bases). This material consisted of CD4+ or CD8+ T cells sorted from blood, taken in a trial of the OX40 agonist ivuxolimab. DNA for the CDR3: TGTGCCAGCAGTTTCAGGGGGGAAGAGCAGTTCTTC. This codes for CASSFRGEEQFF.